The 19 T cell receptor beta chains below all came from one sample that was sequenced in a study of blood T cell repertoires in COVID-19. TCRdb's table, derived via immunoSEQ multiplex PCR, lists solely in-frame clones and lacks some. Among 190,000 or so clones, about 89% were seen once, and the ten largest hold about 7%. The material sequenced was peripheral blood. Receptors were obtained from a man aged 35 to 55 with acute or convalescent COVID-19.

The rearrangement joins TRBV18 to TRBJ1-2; 9 bases agree with TRBD1. The V gene end was trimmed by 1 base and the J gene end by 1 base; junction bases not matched to a gene: 10. Germline values: CDR1 KGHSH, CDR2 LQKENI. The CDR3 spans 18 residues. CDR3 DNA sequence: TGTGCCAGCTCACCACTTGGACAGGGGACCGGCGGTAACTATGGCTACACCTTC. It is translated as CASSPLGQGTGGNYGYTF. Drawing the rest from reference TRBV18 and TRBJ1-2, the complete variable domain is NAGVMQNPRHLVRRRGQEARLRCSPMKGHSHVYWYRQLPEEGLKFMVYLQKENIIDESGMPKERFSAEFPKEGPSILRIQQVVRGDSAAYFCASSPLGQGTGGNYGYTFGSGTRLTVV.

Comments on this clone: Other nucleotide sequences from this sample produce the same CDR3. The V gene is TRBV19, the J gene TRBJ1-5; no clear D. The ends were cut back, 6 bases at V and 0 bases at J, with 9 bases in the middle. This CDR3 spans 14 amino acids. Germline CDR1 and CDR2: LNHDA and SQIVND (reference sequence). DNA of the CDR3: TGTGCCAGTAGCCTAGGATATAGCAATCAGCCCCAGCATTTT. Its protein product is CASSLGYSNQPQHF.

This chain joins TRBV2 and TRBJ2-1; 7 positions agree with TRBD2. J lost 5 bases, V lost 4 bases, and 8 bases had no gene match. The germline V gene encodes CDR1 SNHLY and CDR2 FYNNEI. The CDR3 sequence is 15 residues long. The CDR3 region is CASSGVGTTDNEQFF. DNA of the CDR3: TGTGCCAGCAGTGGGGTCGGGACTACGGACAATGAGCAGTTCTTC. Using reference TRBV2 and TRBJ2-1 for the parts outside the CDR3, the full variable domain is EPEVTQTPSHQVTQMGQEVILRCVPISNHLYFYWYRQILGQKVEFLVSFYNNEISEKSEIFDDQFSVERPDGSNFTLKIRSTKLEDSAMYFCASSGVGTTDNEQFFGPGTRLTVL.

This chain links TRBV7-3 with TRBJ2-1, with 10 nucleotides matching TRBD2. Germline assignment: CDR1 SGHTA and CDR2 FQGTGA. This CDR3 is built from 16 residues. Losses at the gene ends were 1 base for V and 10 bases for J; bases not matched to a gene: 10. The CDR3: CASSLRGLAGVQEQFF. Here the CDR3 DNA reads TGTGCCAGCAGCTTAAGAGGGCTAGCGGGGGTGCAGGAGCAGTTCTTC.

Note on this clone: Other DNA variants within this sample encode the same CDR3. The chain carries TRBV27 and TRBJ1-5; D possibly corresponds to TRBD1 (6 bases). V was shortened by 6 bases and J by 6 bases, with 12 bases between the two germline ends. The CDR3 has 13 residues. Germline V gives CDR1 MNHEY, CDR2 SMNVEV (reference sequence). The CDR3 coding sequence is TGTGCCAGCAGCCTAGGGGGGGGTCAGCCCCAGCATTTT. Its translation: CASSLGGGQPQHF.

J is TRBJ1-6 and V is TRBV5-1; 7 bases are shared with TRBD1. The V gene's germline CDR1 is SGHRS and CDR2 YFSETQ. The J segment lost 7 bases and the V segment lost 4 bases, leaving 8 bases of the junction unmatched. The length of the CDR3 is 15 residues. CDR3 sequence reads: CASSLGQSPNSPLHF. The CDR3 DNA follows: TGCGCCAGCAGCCTGGGACAGTCTCCCAATTCACCCCTCCACTTT.

Only one count was recorded for this clone. The V call is TRBV28, the J call TRBJ1-5; 7 bases map to TRBD1. This CDR3 comprises 14 residues. J was trimmed by 11 bases and V by 5 bases; bases with no gene match: 12. Germline CDR1 MDHEN, CDR2 SYDVKM. As DNA, the CDR3 is TGTGCCAGCAGTCCAAGGACAGGCCTTTTGTCCCAGCATTTT. It translates to CASSPRTGLLSQHF.

The CDR3 loop is CASSMTASRFQETQYF. Written as DNA, the CDR3 is TGTGCCAGTAGTATGACAGCTTCCCGTTTCCAAGAGACCCAGTACTTC. V gene TRBV19 combines with J gene TRBJ2-5, with D perhaps matching TRBD1 (5 bases). Germline CDR1 and CDR2: LNHDA and SQIVND (reference sequence). V shed 3 bases and J shed 1 base, with 15 bases lying between them. This CDR3 has 16 residues.

The chain recombines TRBV4-2 with TRBJ2-7, with TRBD1 as a possible D gene (6 bases). CDR3 length equals 15 residues. Germline CDR1 LGHNA, CDR2 YNFKEQ. Trimming removed 1 base from V and 6 bases from J, with 16 bases in between. Here the CDR3 reads CASSQVSGTLPEQYF. The CDR3 coding sequence is TGTGCCAGCAGCCAAGTTTCCGGGACACTACCCGAGCAGTACTTC.

This sequence joins TRBV19 and TRBJ1-2; 9 bases are shared with TRBD1. The V gene end was trimmed by 6 bases and the J gene end by 4 bases; junction bases not matched to a gene: 9. Germline V gene data show CDR1 as LNHDA and CDR2 as SQIVND (reference sequence). The CDR3 consists of 15 residues. The CDR3 protein is CASSEGQGISYGYTF. The CDR3 DNA reads TGTGCCAGTAGCGAGGGACAGGGCATCTCCTATGGCTACACCTTC.

The V and J genes are TRBV4-1 and TRBJ1-1; TRBD1 might be the D (5 bases). Trimming removed 0 bases from V and 2 bases from J, with 13 bases in between. Germline loops: CDR1 MGHRA, CDR2 YSYEKL. The CDR3 runs to 16 residues. The CDR3 nucleotides read TGCGCCAGCAGCCAAGATAGTAGACAGTTAAACACTGAAGCTTTCTTT. Translation gives CASSQDSRQLNTEAFF.

V gene TRBV5-1 combines with J gene TRBJ1-2; D ambiguous. Trimming shortened V by 0 bases and J by 3 bases, and 6 bases separated the two germline ends. The V gene's germline CDR1 is SGHRS and CDR2 YFSETQ. This CDR3 is 13 amino acids long. The CDR3 here is CASSLVADYGYTF. The CDR3 bases are TGCGCCAGCAGCTTGGTGGCCGACTATGGCTACACCTTC.

The gene calls are TRBV12-3 or TRBV12-4 and TRBJ1-4, with unresolved D. The CDR3 totals 12 residues. V was trimmed by 3 bases and J by 5 bases, leaving 4 bases between them. Written as DNA, the CDR3 is TGTGCCAGCAGTTTTATAAATGAAAAACTGTTTTTT. Its protein product is CASSFINEKLFF.

The rearrangement uses TRBV13 and TRBJ2-1; weak D call: TRBD2 (7 bases). The CDR3 runs 15 residues. The germline V and J ends were trimmed by 5 bases and 4 bases, with 15 bases remaining between them. The germline V gene has CDR1 PRHDT and CDR2 FYEKMQ (reference sequence). The CDR3 loop is CASSAGGRGYNEQFF. CDR3 in DNA: TGTGCCAGCAGCGCCGGGGGGCGCGGGTACAATGAGCAGTTCTTC.

The rearrangement joins TRBV5-1 to TRBJ1-1; TRBD1 aligns across 8 bases. The CDR3 extends over 17 amino acids. Trimming removed 1 base from V and 7 bases from J; junction bases left unmatched: 15. CDR1 and CDR2 (germline): SGHRS, YFSETQ. The CDR3 DNA reads as TGCGCCAGCAGCTTGCATGGGGGTCTGCAGGGGGCAATTGAAGCTTTCTTT. It yields the protein CASSLHGGLQGAIEAFF.

The rearrangement joins TRBV21-1 to TRBJ1-2; the table's D call of TRBD1 was not tested on the DNA. TRBV21-1 constitutes a pseudogene. This CDR3 comprises 16 residues. CDR3 loop: CASSPGTGQGDYGYTF. DNA for the CDR3: TGTGCCAGCAGCCCTGGGACAGGTCAGGGGGACTATGGCTACACCTTC.

The genes are TRBV2 and TRBJ2-7, with D possibly TRBD1 on 6 matching bases. Trimming took 9 bases from V and 7 from J, leaving 19 bases between them. Germline loops: CDR1 SNHLY, CDR2 FYNNEI. This CDR3 contains 13 residues. The CDR3 DNA reads TGTGCCAGAGAGGGGACCATAGGGGGTGAGCAGTACTTC. This codes for CAREGTIGGEQYF.

The chain links TRBV18 to TRBJ1-2, with D tentatively TRBD1 (5 bases). Germline-derived CDR1 and CDR2 are KGHSH and LQKENI. Trimming removed 3 bases at V and 8 bases at J, with 25 bases between. This CDR3 is built from 17 residues. CDR3 in DNA: TGTGCCAGCTCACCTGCGATCCCGGGACTATCTGTCCAGGGCTACACCTTC. This codes for CASSPAIPGLSVQGYTF.

The V gene is TRBV29-1, the J gene TRBJ1-1; D call uncertain. The CDR3 runs to 11 residues. V lost 4 bases and J 1 base, leaving 4 bases between the germline ends. Germline lookup yields CDR1 SQVTM and CDR2 ANQGSEA. The CDR3 reads CSVGKNTEAFF. The CDR3, as DNA: TGCAGCGTTGGTAAGAACACTGAAGCTTTCTTT. The variable domain in full, completed from reference TRBV29-1 and TRBJ1-1, reads SAVISQKPSRDICQRGTSLTIQCQVDSQVTMMFWYRQQPGQSLTLIATANQGSEATYESGFVIDKFPISRPNLTFSTLTVSNMSPEDSSIYLCSVGKNTEAFFGQGTRLTVV.